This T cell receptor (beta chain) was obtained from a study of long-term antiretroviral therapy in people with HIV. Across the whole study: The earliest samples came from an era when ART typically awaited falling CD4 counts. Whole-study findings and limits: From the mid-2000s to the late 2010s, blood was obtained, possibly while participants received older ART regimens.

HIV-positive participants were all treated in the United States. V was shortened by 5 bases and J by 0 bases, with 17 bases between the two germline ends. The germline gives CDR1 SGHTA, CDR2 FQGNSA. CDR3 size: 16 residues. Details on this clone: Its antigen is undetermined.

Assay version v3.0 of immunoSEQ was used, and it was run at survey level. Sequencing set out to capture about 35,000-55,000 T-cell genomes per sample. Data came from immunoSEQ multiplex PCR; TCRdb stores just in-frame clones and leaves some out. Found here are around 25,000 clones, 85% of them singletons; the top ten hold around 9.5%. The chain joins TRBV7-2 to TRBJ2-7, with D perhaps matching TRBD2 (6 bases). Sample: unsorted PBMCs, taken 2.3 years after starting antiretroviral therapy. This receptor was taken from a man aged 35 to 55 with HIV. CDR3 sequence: CASSPGSSVISYEQYF. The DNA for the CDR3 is TGTGCCAGCAGCCCAGGGTCTAGCGTAATCTCCTACGAGCAGTACTTC.